This T cell receptor beta chain appears in the sequencing data of a study of blood T cell repertoires in COVID-19. Germline values: CDR1 SGHRS, CDR2 YFSETQ. This CDR3 comprises 16 residues. V lost 0 bases and J 1 base, leaving 13 bases between the germline ends. Generated by immunoSEQ multiplex PCR, the TCRdb table keeps only in-frame clones and is missing some. Of just under 350,000 clones listed, more than 75% are singletons. The chain joins TRBV5-1 to TRBJ1-1; D call uncertain. The sequenced sample was peripheral blood. The origin of this receptor is a woman aged 50 to 65 with COVID-19, enrolled during active disease. Here the CDR3 reads CASSLDVSGRNTEAFF. Written as DNA, the CDR3 is TGCGCCAGCAGCTTGGATGTTTCGGGGAGGAACACTGAAGCTTTCTTT.